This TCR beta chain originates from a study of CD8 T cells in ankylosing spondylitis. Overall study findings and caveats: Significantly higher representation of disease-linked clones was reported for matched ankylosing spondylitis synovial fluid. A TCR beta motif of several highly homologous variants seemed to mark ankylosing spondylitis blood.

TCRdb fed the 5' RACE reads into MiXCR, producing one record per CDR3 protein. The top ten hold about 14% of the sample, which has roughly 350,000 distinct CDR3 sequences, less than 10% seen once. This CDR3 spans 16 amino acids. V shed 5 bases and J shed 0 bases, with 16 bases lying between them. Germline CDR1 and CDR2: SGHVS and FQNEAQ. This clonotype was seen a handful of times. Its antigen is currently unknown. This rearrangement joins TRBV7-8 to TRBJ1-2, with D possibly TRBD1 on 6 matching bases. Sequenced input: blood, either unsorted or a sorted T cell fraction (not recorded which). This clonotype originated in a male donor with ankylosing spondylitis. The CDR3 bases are TGTGCCAGCAGCCCTGACAGGTTTCTACCTAACTATGGCTACACCTTC. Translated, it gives CASSPDRFLPNYGYTF.